Reported below is one TCR beta chain. A junction end diverges from the germline sequence, so it may reflect a read error. Germline assignment: CDR1 LGHDT and CDR2 YNNKEL (reference sequence). The CDR3 is 13 amino acids. The data derive from a study of blood T cells in healthy people across ages. A second PCR, run for about 7 to 11 cycles, used a sample-barcoded 5' primer plus a J-beta primer mix. Using its own MiXCR run on the 5' RACE reads, TCRdb lists one record per CDR3 protein. The table shows 1.8 million or so distinct CDR3 sequences, with about two fifths occurring only once. The V call is TRBV3-1, the J call TRBJ2-4, with D tentatively TRBD1 (6 bases). The J call is doubtful: the DNA matches TRBJ2-7 better. The TCR comes from a human donor in good health. The sample comprised blood. CDR3 sequence: CASSRDNSCEQYF. The CDR3 DNA follows: TGTGCCAGCAGCCGGGACAACTCCTGCGAGCAGTACTTC.